This is a list of T cell receptor beta chains from one sample in a study of OX40 agonist ivuxolimab in advanced cancers. Generated by immunoSEQ multiplex PCR, the TCRdb table keeps only in-frame clones and is missing some. The sample includes 75,000 to 100,000 clones, over 75% seen only once; the top ten take roughly 0.31%. The sample was CD4+ or CD8+ T cells sorted from blood, taken in a trial of the OX40 agonist ivuxolimab. The receptors were sampled from an adult with an advanced solid tumor such as melanoma, head and neck, liver or kidney cancer. The CDR3 runs from the conserved cysteine through the conserved F or W. The D gene is left open where the match is weak. Expanded clones are given a class, and other clones once, few, many or no size at all.

j_call	clone_size	d_call	v_call	cdr3_aa	cdr3_nt
TRBJ2-3	NA	NA	TRBV11-3	CASSPNLGTAQYF	TGTGCCAGCAGCCCCAACCTCGGGACCGCGCAGTATTTT
TRBJ2-7	NA	TRBD1	TRBV27	CASRRGQAPYEQYF	TGTGCCAGCAGGCGTGGACAGGCGCCCTACGAGCAGTACTTC
TRBJ2-1	NA	NA	TRBV4-2	CASSQVSGQKHEQFF	TGTGCCAGCAGCCAAGTCTCGGGTCAGAAACATGAGCAGTTCTTC
TRBJ2-7	once	TRBD2	TRBV6-5	CASSYSTSGRVYEQYF	TGTGCCAGCAGTTACTCGACTAGCGGGAGAGTCTACGAGCAGTACTTC
TRBJ1-5	NA	NA	TRBV19	CASSKSWGYSTYSNQPQHF	TGTGCCAGTTCGAAATCGTGGGGGTATTCCACCTATAGCAATCAGCCCCAGCATTTT
TRBJ2-1	NA	TRBD2	TRBV4-3	CASSTSGRFYNEQFF	TGCGCCAGCAGCACCAGCGGGAGGTTCTACAATGAGCAGTTCTTC
TRBJ1-1	NA	NA	TRBV21-1	CASSKGSGKAFF	TGTGCCAGCAGCAAAGGTAGCGGGAAAGCTTTCTTT
TRBJ1-1	NA	TRBD1	TRBV5-8	CASSLGQGSGTEAFF	TGTGCCAGCAGCTTGGGACAGGGGTCAGGAACTGAAGCTTTCTTT
TRBJ2-1	NA	TRBD2	TRBV11-1	CASSPGLAGALGIRNEQFF	TGTGCCAGCAGCCCGGGACTAGCGGGTGCCCTGGGGATCCGCAATGAGCAGTTCTTC
TRBJ2-2	NA	NA	TRBV10-2	CASSARVPNTGELFF	TGCGCCAGCAGTGCAAGGGTCCCTAACACCGGGGAGCTGTTTTTT
TRBJ2-3	NA	NA	TRBV11-1	CASRSGDTQYF	TGTGCCAGCAGGTCCGGGGATACGCAGTATTTT
TRBJ1-3	NA	TRBD1	TRBV7-2	CASSLVAGGATGNTIYF	TGTGCCAGCAGCTTAGTGGCAGGGGGCGCTACTGGAAACACCATATATTTT
TRBJ2-5	NA	NA	TRBV7-8	CASSTVRGPQETQYF	TGTGCCAGCAGCACTGTCCGGGGCCCACAAGAGACCCAGTACTTC
TRBJ2-1	NA	NA	TRBV19	CASSIVGDNSYNEQFF	TGTGCCAGTAGTATAGTAGGGGACAACTCCTACAATGAGCAGTTCTTC
TRBJ2-1	NA	TRBD2	TRBV19	CASSMSGSKNEQFF	TGTGCCAGTAGTATGAGCGGGAGTAAGAATGAGCAGTTCTTC
TRBJ2-1	NA	NA	TRBV5-8	CASCHASAASPNEQFF	TGTGCCAGCTGTCACGCATCGGCGGCGTCCCCAAATGAGCAGTTCTTC
TRBJ2-7	NA	TRBD1	TRBV18	CASSLPGTDEQYF	TGTGCCAGCTCACTACCCGGGACAGACGAGCAGTACTTC
TRBJ2-7	NA	NA	TRBV11-2	CASSLDPASEQYF	TGTGCCAGCAGCTTAGATCCGGCGAGTGAGCAGTACTTC
TRBJ2-7	NA	NA	TRBV7-2	CASSLQGISYEQYF	TGTGCCAGCAGCCTACAGGGCATCTCCTACGAGCAGTACTTC
TRBJ2-2	NA	NA	TRBV7-2	CASTYRGWPGELFF	TGTGCCAGCACCTACCGGGGGTGGCCCGGGGAGCTGTTTTTT
TRBJ2-3	NA	TRBD1	TRBV4-2	CASSQGRTGGRTDTQYF	TGTGCCAGCAGCCAAGGGAGGACAGGGGGCCGCACAGATACGCAGTATTTT
TRBJ2-5	NA	NA	TRBV11-2	CASSSLPQGTQYF	TGTGCCAGCAGTTCTCTCCCCCAGGGGACCCAGTACTTC
TRBJ1-5	NA	NA	TRBV9	CASSTRPHNQPQHF	TGTGCCAGCAGCACCCGACCGCACAATCAGCCCCAGCATTTT
TRBJ2-7	NA	TRBD1	TRBV7-2	CASSLGGTGAYEQYF	TGTGCCAGCAGCTTGGGGGGGACAGGGGCCTACGAGCAGTACTTC
TRBJ2-3	NA	NA	TRBV6-4	CASSPSQGDTQYF	TGTGCCAGCAGTCCCTCCCAGGGGGATACGCAGTATTTT
TRBJ2-1	NA	TRBD2	TRBV6-5	CASSYGGLAGRNEQFF	TGTGCCAGCAGTTACGGGGGACTAGCGGGGAGGAATGAGCAGTTCTTC
TRBJ2-1	NA	NA	TRBV19	CASSLTALAIVQFF	TGTGCCAGTAGTTTGACCGCCTTGGCAATTGTGCAGTTCTTC
TRBJ1-2	NA	NA	TRBV5-8	CASSLRYGYTF	TGTGCCAGCAGCTTACGCTATGGCTACACCTTC
TRBJ2-7	NA	TRBD2	TRBV28	CASTTSAGGRPYEQYF	TGTGCCAGTACCACCTCAGCGGGGGGCCGACCCTACGAGCAGTACTTC
TRBJ1-3	NA	NA	TRBV7-9	CASSQTDILSSF	TGTGCCAGCAGCCAAACGGACATCCTCTCTAGCTTT
TRBJ2-7	NA	TRBD2	TRBV7-2	CASSLAAGSSYEQYF	TGTGCCAGCAGCTTAGCAGCGGGGAGCTCCTACGAGCAGTACTTC
TRBJ2-1	NA	NA	TRBV5-4	CASSLGRDFSNEQFF	TGTGCCAGCAGCTTGGGTAGAGACTTTTCGAATGAGCAGTTCTTC
TRBJ2-7	NA	TRBD2	TRBV4-3	CASSQDGGAGPPYEQYF	TGCGCCAGCAGCCAAGATGGGGGAGCGGGGCCCCCCTACGAGCAGTACTTC
TRBJ2-7	NA	TRBD2	TRBV6-1	CASSPGGAGNYEQYF	TGTGCCAGCAGTCCCGGGGGGGCAGGGAACTACGAGCAGTACTTC
TRBJ2-3	NA	TRBD2	TRBV19	CASSQSSGITQYF	TGTGCCAGTAGCCAGTCTAGCGGGATCACGCAGTATTTT
TRBJ1-2	NA	NA	TRBV5-4	CASSINRDPNYGYTF	TGTGCCAGCAGCATAAACAGGGACCCCAACTATGGCTACACCTTC
TRBJ2-5	once	TRBD1	TRBV5-4	CASSSDRDQETQYF	TGTGCCAGCAGCTCAGACAGGGACCAAGAGACCCAGTACTTC
TRBJ2-1	NA	TRBD2	TRBV7-3	CASSLSSGYNEQFF	TGTGCCAGCAGCCTCTCTAGCGGATACAATGAGCAGTTCTTC
TRBJ2-7	NA	NA	TRBV5-5	CASSLAGSYEQYF	TGTGCCAGCAGCTTGGCAGGTTCGTACGAGCAGTACTTC
TRBJ2-1	NA	NA	TRBV27	CASSLSQRNYNEQFF	TGTGCCAGCAGTTTATCCCAGCGGAATTACAATGAGCAGTTCTTC
TRBJ2-1	NA	TRBD2	TRBV25-1	CASSESWTSGSYNEQFF	TGTGCCAGCAGTGAATCCTGGACTAGCGGCTCCTACAATGAGCAGTTCTTC
TRBJ2-6	NA	TRBD1	TRBV5-1	CASSRTGGSGANVLTF	TGCGCCAGCAGCCGGACAGGGGGCTCTGGGGCCAACGTCCTGACTTTC
TRBJ1-5	once	NA	TRBV19	CASSISSTSIIPQNSNQPQHF	TGTGCCAGTAGTATATCCAGTACCTCAATCATACCCCAGAATAGCAATCAGCCCCAGCATTTT
TRBJ2-5	NA	NA	TRBV5-1	CASSLAGQLQETQYF	TGCGCCAGCAGCTTGGCCGGACAGCTCCAAGAGACCCAGTACTTC
TRBJ2-1	NA	NA	TRBV11-2	CASSLSTTYNEQFF	TGTGCCAGCAGCTTAAGCACCACCTACAATGAGCAGTTCTTC
TRBJ2-3	NA	NA	TRBV28	CASSHLSYTQYF	TGTGCCAGCAGTCATCTCTCCTATACGCAGTATTTT
TRBJ2-3	once	NA	TRBV5-4	CASSQDLDTQYF	TGTGCCAGCAGCCAGGACTTAGATACGCAGTATTTT
TRBJ1-2	NA	NA	TRBV6-6	CASSPLRVSGYTF	TGTGCCAGCAGCCCCTTAAGGGTCTCTGGCTACACCTTC
TRBJ2-7	NA	NA	TRBV10-1	CASQQNPGPYEQYF	TGCGCCAGCCAACAAAATCCGGGGCCCTACGAGCAGTACTTC
TRBJ2-5	NA	NA	TRBV25-1	CASSARDLRETQYF	TGTGCCAGCAGTGCCCGGGACTTGAGGGAGACCCAGTACTTC
TRBJ2-7	NA	TRBD1	TRBV18	CASSSQGPTYEQYF	TGTGCCAGCTCCTCACAGGGGCCTACCTACGAGCAGTACTTC